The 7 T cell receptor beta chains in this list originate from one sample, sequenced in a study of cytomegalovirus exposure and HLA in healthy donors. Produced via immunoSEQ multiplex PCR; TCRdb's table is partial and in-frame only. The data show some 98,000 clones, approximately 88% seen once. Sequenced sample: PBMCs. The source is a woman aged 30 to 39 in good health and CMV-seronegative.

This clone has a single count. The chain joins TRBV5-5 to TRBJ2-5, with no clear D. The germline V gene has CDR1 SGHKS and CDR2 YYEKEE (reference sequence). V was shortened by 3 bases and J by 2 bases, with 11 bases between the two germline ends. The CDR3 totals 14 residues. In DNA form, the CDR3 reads TGTGCCAGCAGCTCGCTAACGTTGCAAGAGACCCAGTACTTC. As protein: CASSSLTLQETQYF. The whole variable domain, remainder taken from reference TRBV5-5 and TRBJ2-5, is DAGVTQSPTHLIKTRGQQVTLRCSPISGHKSVSWYQQVLGQGPQFIFQYYEKEERGRGNFPDRFSARQFPNYSSELNVNALLLGDSALYLCASSSLTLQETQYFGPGTRLLVL.

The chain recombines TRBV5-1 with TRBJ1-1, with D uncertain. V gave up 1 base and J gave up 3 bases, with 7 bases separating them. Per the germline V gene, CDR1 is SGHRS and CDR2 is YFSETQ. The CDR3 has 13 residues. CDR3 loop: CASSLNTHTEAFF. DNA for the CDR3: TGCGCCAGCAGCTTGAACACCCACACTGAAGCTTTCTTT.

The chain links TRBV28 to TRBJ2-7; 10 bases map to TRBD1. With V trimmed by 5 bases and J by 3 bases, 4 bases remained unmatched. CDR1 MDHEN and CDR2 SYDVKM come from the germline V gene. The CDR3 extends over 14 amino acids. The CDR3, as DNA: TGTGCCAGCAGTCCAGGGGACAGGGGCTACGAGCAGTACTTC. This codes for CASSPGDRGYEQYF.

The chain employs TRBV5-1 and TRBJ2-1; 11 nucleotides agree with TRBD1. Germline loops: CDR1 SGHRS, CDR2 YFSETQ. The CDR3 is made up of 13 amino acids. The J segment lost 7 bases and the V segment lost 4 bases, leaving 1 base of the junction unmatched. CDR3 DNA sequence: TGCGCCAGCAGCCGGGACAGGGGGAATGAGCAGTTCTTC. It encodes CASSRDRGNEQFF.

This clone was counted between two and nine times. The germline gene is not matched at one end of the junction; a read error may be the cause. This CDR3 reads CASSYTGVSGELFF. CDR3 nucleotides: TGTGCTAGCAGTTATACCGGAGTGTCCGGGGAGCTGTTTTTT. The rearrangement uses TRBV7-7 and TRBJ2-2, with D uncertain. This CDR3 comprises 14 residues. In germline, CDR1 is SSHAT, CDR2 FNYEAQ (reference sequence).

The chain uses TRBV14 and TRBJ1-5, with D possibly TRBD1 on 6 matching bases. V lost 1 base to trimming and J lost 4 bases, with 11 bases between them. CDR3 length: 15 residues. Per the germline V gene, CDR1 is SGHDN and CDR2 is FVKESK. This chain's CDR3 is CASSQGGGRNQPQHF. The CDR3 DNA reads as TGTGCCAGCAGCCAAGGGGGGGGCCGAAATCAGCCCCAGCATTTT.

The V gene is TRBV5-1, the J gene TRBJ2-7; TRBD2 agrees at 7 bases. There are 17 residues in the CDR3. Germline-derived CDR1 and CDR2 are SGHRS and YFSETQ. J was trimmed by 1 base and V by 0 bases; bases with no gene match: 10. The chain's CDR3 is CASSLGLAGTVSYEQYF. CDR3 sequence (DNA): TGCGCCAGCAGCTTGGGACTAGCCGGGACGGTTTCCTACGAGCAGTACTTC.